This T cell receptor (beta chain) was sequenced in a study of shared clonotypes between healthy human individuals. The CDR3 is made up of 15 amino acids. Per the germline V gene, CDR1 is SGDLS and CDR2 is YYNGEE. V was cut by 4 bases and J by 7 bases, with 18 bases left in between. Profiling relied on immunoSEQ multiplex PCR, and the TCRdb table lists in-frame clones only, not all of them. Seen here are about 2,500,000 clones, roughly 92% observed once, and the top ten hold under 0.15%. The origin of this receptor is a man between 18 and 35 years old in good health. Sequencing was carried out using naive CD4+ T cells sorted from blood. Described subset: CD45RA+ positively selected. J is TRBJ1-3 and V is TRBV9, with D uncertain. This CDR3 is CASSLTDLLPNTIYF. CDR3 DNA sequence: TGTGCCAGCAGCCTGACGGACCTCTTACCGAACACCATATATTTT.